This section outlines one T cell receptor (beta chain) sequence together with its context. Its specificity is not known. CDR3 length: 15 amino acids. In germline, CDR1 is LGHDT, CDR2 YNNKEL (reference sequence). V was trimmed by 0 bases and J by 5 bases, leaving 13 bases between them. Addition of a universal primer site occurred through template switching, and cDNA carried unique molecular identifiers. One entry per CDR3 protein, called by TCRdb with MiXCR from the 5' RACE reads. The data hold about 530,000 distinct CDR3 sequences, with about 16% observed a single time. The data were taken from a study of identical twins. Study observations and caveats: Diverse VJ usage suggested most zero-insertion clonotypes were not invariant T cells. Conclusions leaned on cross-sectional statistical analysis and did not track the same donors over time.

This sample was shared with a second study, whose subject was yellow fever vaccine responses in identical twins.

The chain carries TRBV3-1 and TRBJ2-5; a weak D match, TRBD2 (5 bases). The source material was CD4+ T cells sorted from blood. The TCR sequence derives from a woman between 18 and 29 years old in good health. CDR3 sequence: CASSQDPTRWETQYF. Written as DNA, the CDR3 is TGTGCCAGCAGCCAAGACCCCACTAGGTGGGAGACCCAGTACTTC.